Below are 5 T cell receptor beta chains sequenced from a single sample in a study of T cells in Graves' hyperthyroidism and ophthalmopathy. The investigators amplified TCR beta CDR3 regions from RNA transcripts. A set of HTBI primers served as the primers for a first-round RT-PCR of the TCR CDR3. From the multiplex PCR reads, TCRdb called clonotypes with MiXCR, one entry per CDR3 protein. Among about 350,000 distinct CDR3 sequences listed, 18% were seen once. The sequenced sample consisted of blood. These receptors came from a woman between 40 and 50 years old with Graves' ophthalmopathy.

Ten or more counts support this clonotype. This chain connects TRBV7-9 to TRBJ2-7; D tentatively reads TRBD1 or TRBD2 (6 bases each). Germline V lookup: CDR1 SEHNR, CDR2 FQNEAQ (reference sequence). The CDR3 is 15 amino acids. Trimming removed 5 bases from V and 2 bases from J, with 16 bases in between. The CDR3 DNA reads TGTGCCAGCAGCCCACATTCGCGGGACACCTACGAGCAGTACTTC. This encodes CASSPHSRDTYEQYF.

V usage is TRBV2 and J usage is TRBJ1-2, with D perhaps TRBD1 (5 bases). Germline loops: CDR1 SNHLY, CDR2 FYNNEI. This CDR3 is built from 14 residues. The germline V and J ends were trimmed by 6 bases and 7 bases, with 18 bases remaining between them. The CDR3 region is CASSYAGGSSGYTF. DNA for the CDR3: TGTGCCAGCAGCTACGCGGGGGGGTCCAGTGGCTACACCTTC.

In this sample, this clonotype turned up many times. The CDR3 DNA reads as TGTGCCAGCAGTTATTTGTCGGCGGGAAAGGGGACCCAGTACTTC. It yields the protein CASSYLSAGKGTQYF. The J gene is TRBJ2-5, the V gene TRBV6-5, with D perhaps TRBD2 (6 bases). Germline assignment: CDR1 MNHEY and CDR2 SVGAGI. The length of the CDR3 is 15 residues. Trimming took off 3 bases at V and 7 bases at J, with 18 bases between the two ends.

V is TRBV12-3 or TRBV12-4 and J is TRBJ1-2; 7 nucleotides match TRBD1. The CDR3 extends over 16 amino acids. Germline trimming cut 5 bases from V and 6 bases from J; bases unmatched to any gene: 15. The CDR3, as DNA: TGTGCCAGCAGTATAGGGGGGACAGTGAGGTTCGATGGCTACACCTTC. Amino acid sequence: CASSIGGTVRFDGYTF.

This clonotype has only a few counts. The V and J genes are TRBV20-1 and TRBJ1-1; the D gene is possibly TRBD1 (5 bases). The length of the CDR3 is 15 residues. Trimming removed 0 bases at V and 3 bases at J, with 14 bases between. From germline, CDR1 is DFQATT and CDR2 SNEGSKA (reference sequence). This CDR3 reads CSARDWGGVDTEAFF. DNA for the CDR3: TGCAGTGCTAGAGATTGGGGAGGGGTGGACACTGAAGCTTTCTTT.